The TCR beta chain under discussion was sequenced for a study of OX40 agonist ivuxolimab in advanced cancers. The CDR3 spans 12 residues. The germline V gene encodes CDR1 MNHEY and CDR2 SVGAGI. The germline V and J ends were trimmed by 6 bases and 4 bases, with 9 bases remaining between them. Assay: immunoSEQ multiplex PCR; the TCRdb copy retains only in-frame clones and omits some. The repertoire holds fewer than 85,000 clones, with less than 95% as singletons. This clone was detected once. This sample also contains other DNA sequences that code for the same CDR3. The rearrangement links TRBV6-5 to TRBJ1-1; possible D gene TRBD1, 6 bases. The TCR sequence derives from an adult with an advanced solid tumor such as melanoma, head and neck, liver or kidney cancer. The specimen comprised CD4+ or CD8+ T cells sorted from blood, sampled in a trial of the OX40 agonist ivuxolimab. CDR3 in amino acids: CASSQGGTEAFF. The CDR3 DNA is TGTGCCAGCAGCCAAGGGGGCACTGAAGCTTTCTTT.